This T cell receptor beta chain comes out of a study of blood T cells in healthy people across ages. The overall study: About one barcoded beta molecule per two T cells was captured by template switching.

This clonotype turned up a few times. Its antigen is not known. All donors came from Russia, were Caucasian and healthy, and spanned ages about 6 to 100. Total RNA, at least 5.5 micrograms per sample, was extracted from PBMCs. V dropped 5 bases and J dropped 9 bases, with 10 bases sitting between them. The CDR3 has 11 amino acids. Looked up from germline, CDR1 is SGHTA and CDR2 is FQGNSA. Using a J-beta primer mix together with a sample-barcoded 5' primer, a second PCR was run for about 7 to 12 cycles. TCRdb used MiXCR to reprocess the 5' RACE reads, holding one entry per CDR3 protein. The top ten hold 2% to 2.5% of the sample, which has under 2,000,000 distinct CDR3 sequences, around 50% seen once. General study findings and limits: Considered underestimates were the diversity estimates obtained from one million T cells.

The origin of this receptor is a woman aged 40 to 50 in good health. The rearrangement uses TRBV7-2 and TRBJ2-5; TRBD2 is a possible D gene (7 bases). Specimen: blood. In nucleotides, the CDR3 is TGTGCCAGCAGCAAGGGGGGGGCCCAGTACTTC. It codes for CASSKGGAQYF.